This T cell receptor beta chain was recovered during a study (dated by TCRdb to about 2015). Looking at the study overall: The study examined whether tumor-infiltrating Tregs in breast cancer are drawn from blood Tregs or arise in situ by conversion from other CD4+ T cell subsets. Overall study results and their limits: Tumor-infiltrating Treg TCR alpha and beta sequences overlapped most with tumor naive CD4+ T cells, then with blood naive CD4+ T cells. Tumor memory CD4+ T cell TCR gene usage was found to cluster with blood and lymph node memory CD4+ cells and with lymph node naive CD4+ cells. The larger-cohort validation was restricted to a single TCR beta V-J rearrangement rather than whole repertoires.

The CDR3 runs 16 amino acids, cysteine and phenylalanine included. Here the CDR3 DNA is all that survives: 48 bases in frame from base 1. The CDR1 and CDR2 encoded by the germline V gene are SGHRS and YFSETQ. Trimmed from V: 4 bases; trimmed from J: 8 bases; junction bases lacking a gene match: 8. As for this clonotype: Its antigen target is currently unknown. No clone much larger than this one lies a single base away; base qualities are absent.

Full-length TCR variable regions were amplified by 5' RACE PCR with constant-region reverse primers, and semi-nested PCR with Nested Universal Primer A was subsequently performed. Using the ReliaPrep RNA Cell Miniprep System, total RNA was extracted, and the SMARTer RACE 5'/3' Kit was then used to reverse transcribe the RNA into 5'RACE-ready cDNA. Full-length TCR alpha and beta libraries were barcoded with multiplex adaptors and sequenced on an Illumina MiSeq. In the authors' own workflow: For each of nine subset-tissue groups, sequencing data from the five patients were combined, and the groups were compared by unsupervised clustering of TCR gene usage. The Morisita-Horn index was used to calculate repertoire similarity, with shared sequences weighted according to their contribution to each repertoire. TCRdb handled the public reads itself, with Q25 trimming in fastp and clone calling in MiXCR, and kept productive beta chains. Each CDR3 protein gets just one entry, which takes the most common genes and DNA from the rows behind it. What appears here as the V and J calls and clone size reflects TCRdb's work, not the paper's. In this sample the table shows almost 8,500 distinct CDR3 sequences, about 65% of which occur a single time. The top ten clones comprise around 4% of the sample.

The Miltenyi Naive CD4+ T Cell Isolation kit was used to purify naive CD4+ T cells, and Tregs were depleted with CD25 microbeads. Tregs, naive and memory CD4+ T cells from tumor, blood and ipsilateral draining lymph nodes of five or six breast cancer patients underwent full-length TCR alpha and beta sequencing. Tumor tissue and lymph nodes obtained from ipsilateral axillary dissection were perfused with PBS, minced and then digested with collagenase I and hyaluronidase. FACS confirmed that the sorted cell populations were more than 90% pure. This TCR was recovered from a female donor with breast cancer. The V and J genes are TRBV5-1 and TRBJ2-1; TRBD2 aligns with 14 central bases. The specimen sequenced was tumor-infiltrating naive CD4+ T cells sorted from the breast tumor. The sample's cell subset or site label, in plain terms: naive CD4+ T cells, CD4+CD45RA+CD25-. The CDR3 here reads CASSTTSGRAVDEQFF. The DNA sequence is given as TGCGCCAGCAGCACGACTAGCGGGAGGGCTGTAGATGAGCAGTTCTTC. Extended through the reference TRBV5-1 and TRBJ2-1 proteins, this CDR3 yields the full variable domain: KAGVTQTPRYLIKTRGQQVTLSCSPISGHRSVSWYQQTPGQGLQFLFEYFSETQRNKGNFPGRFSGRQFSNSRSEMNVSTLELGDSALYLCASSTTSGRAVDEQFFGPGTRLTVL.